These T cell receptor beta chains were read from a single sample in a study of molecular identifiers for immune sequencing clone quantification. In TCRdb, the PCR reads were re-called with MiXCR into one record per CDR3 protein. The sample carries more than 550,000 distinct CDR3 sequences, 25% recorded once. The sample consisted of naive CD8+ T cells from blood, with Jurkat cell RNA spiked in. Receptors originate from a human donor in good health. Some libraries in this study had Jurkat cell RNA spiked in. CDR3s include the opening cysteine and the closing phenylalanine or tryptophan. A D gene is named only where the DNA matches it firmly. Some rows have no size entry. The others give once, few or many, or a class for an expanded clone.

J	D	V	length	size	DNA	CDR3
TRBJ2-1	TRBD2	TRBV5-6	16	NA	TGTGCCAGCAGCCAGGTCACTAGCGGGAGTAAGAATGAGCAGTTCTTC	CASSQVTSGSKNEQFF
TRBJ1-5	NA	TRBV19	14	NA	TGTGCCAGTAGTATAGTCGGGGGGCTTCAGCTCCAGCATTTT	CASSIVGGLQLQHF
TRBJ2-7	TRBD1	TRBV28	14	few	TGTGCCAGCAGCCGGGACAGTTGGACGGGCGAGCAGTACTTC	CASSRDSWTGEQYF
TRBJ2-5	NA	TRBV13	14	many	TGTGCCAGCAGCTTACGGCAGCTACTAGAGACCCAGTACTTC	CASSLRQLLETQYF
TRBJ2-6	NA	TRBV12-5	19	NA	TGTGCTAGTGGTTTTATTCTGAGGGGGGCCTCTGCTGGGGCCAACGTCCTGACTTTC	CASGFILRGASAGANVLTF
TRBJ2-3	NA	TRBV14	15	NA	TGTGCCGGCAGCCTCGGGACTTCTAGCACAGATACGCAGTATTTT	CAGSLGTSSTDTQYF
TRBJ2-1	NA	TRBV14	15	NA	TGTGCCAGCAGCCAAGATGAGGGTAGCTACGATGAGCAGTTCTTC	CASSQDEGSYDEQFF
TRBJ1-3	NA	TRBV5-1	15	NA	TGCGCCAGCAGCCCCGACGGTAGCTCTGGAAGCACCACATATTTT	CASSPDGSSGSTTYF
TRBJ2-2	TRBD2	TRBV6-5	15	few	TGTGCCAGCAGTTCCGACCAGCGGGGAACCGGGGAGCTGTTTTTT	CASSSDQRGTGELFF
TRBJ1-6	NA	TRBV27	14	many	TGTGCCAGCAGTTTATCGGGGTTTAGCTCACCCCTCCACTTT	CASSLSGFSSPLHF
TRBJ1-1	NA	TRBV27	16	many	TGTGCCAGCAGTCCGGAAATGCCGGGGGGGTACACTGAAGCTTTCTTT	CASSPEMPGGYTEAFF
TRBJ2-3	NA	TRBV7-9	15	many	TGTGCCAGCAGCTTATTTGCGGGAAGCACAGATACGCAGTATTTT	CASSLFAGSTDTQYF
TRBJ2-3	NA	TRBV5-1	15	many	TGCGCCAGCAGCTTTGAGCATACTCTGGTGGATACGCAGTATTTT	CASSFEHTLVDTQYF
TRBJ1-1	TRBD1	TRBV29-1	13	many	TGCAGCTTTGACAGGGACCTGAGCACTGAAGCTTTCTTT	CSFDRDLSTEAFF
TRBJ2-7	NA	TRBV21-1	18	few	TGTGCCAGCAAATCCACTGCGGGACAGGATTTTTCGAAATCCGAGCAGTACTTC	CASKSTAGQDFSKSEQYF
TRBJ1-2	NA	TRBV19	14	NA	TGTGCCAGTAGTATAGCCAGTTTCAACTATGGCTACACCTTC	CASSIASFNYGYTF
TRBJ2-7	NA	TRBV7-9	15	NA	TGTGCCAGCAGCCGAGACTCGGTTAGCCTAAGCGAGCAGTACTTC	CASSRDSVSLSEQYF
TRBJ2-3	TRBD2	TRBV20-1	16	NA	TGCAGTGCTAGAGAAGCGGGGGGGCTGATTGCAGATACGCAGTATTTT	CSAREAGGLIADTQYF
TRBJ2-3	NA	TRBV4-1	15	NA	TGCGCCAGCAGCCACCCAGAACGGGGGACAGAAACGCAGTATTTT	CASSHPERGTETQYF
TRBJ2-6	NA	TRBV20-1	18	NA	TGCAGTGCTAGGAAACCATCCGAACGGGACCGACGGGCCAACGTCCTGACTTTC	CSARKPSERDRRANVLTF
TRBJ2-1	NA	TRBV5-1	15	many	TGCGCCAGCAGCTTGGCCCCCGAGACCTACAATGAGCAGTTCTTC	CASSLAPETYNEQFF
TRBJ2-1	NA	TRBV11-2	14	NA	TGTGCCAGCAGCTATGAGGGGGGATTCGATGAGCAGTTCTTC	CASSYEGGFDEQFF
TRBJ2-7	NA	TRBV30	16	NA	TGTGCCTGGAGTCTTCGGTTGGCGGATCGCTCCTACGAGCAGTACTTC	CAWSLRLADRSYEQYF
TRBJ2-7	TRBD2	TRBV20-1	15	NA	TGCAGTGCTAGAGTGAAGCGGGAGGGCCAACACGAGCAGTACTTC	CSARVKREGQHEQYF
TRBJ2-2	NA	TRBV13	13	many	TGTGCCAGCAGCATCACTAGCACCGGGGAGCTGTTTTTT	CASSITSTGELFF
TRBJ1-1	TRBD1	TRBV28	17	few	TGTGCCAGCAGTTTCGGACAGGGGGCCCTTTCCAACACTGAAGCTTTCTTT	CASSFGQGALSNTEAFF
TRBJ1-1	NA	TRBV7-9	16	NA	TGTGCCAGCAGCTCCGACCCCAAGATGGGGAACACTGAAGCTTTCTTT	CASSSDPKMGNTEAFF
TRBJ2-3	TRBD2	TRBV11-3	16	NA	TGTGCCAGCAGCTTAGGATATAGCGGGAGCACAGATACGCAGTATTTT	CASSLGYSGSTDTQYF
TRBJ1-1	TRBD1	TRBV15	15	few	TGTGCCACCAGCAGACTGGGACAGGGTTTCGCTGAAGCTTTCTTT	CATSRLGQGFAEAFF
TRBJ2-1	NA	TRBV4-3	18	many	TGCGCCAGCAGCCAAGACCCACCGAGGGAGGAAATAACCAATGAGCAGTTCTTC	CASSQDPPREEITNEQFF
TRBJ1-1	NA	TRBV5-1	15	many	TGCGCCAGCAGCTTGGAGGCAGCATGGATCACTGAAGCTTTCTTT	CASSLEAAWITEAFF
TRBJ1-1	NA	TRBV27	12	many	TGTGCCAGCAGTTTTCCAGGGCAAGAAGCTTTCTTT	CASSFPGQEAFF